What follows are 28 T cell receptor beta chains derived from one specimen sequenced in a study of OX40 agonist ivuxolimab in advanced cancers. The table came from immunoSEQ multiplex PCR; TCRdb's copy has only in-frame clones and leaves some out. The sample contains tens of thousands of clones, more than 65% of which appear only once. The starting material was CD4+ or CD8+ T cells sorted from blood, obtained in a trial of the OX40 agonist ivuxolimab. The receptors derive from an adult with an advanced solid tumor such as melanoma, head and neck, liver or kidney cancer.

This chain uses TRBV23-1 with TRBJ1-4; tentative D call: TRBD1 (6 bases). TRBV23-1 is an ORF, with its function uncertain. This CDR3 region has 16 residues. Trimming stripped 3 bases from V and 6 bases from J, with 17 bases between. The CDR3 here is CASSQGHPSEDEKLFF. The CDR3 region has the DNA TGCGCCAGCAGTCAGGGACACCCAAGCGAGGATGAAAAACTGTTTTTT.

This clone appeared once. The chain employs TRBV6-5 and TRBJ2-3; D is unclear. Trimming removed 1 base at V and 0 bases at J, with 8 bases between. CDR1 MNHEY and CDR2 SVGAGI come from the germline V gene. The CDR3 extends over 15 amino acids. The CDR3 protein is CASSYWSPSTDTQYF. The CDR3 DNA sequence: TGTGCCAGCAGTTACTGGTCCCCCAGCACAGATACGCAGTATTTT.

The chain uses TRBV6-1 and TRBJ1-1; 8 bases agree with TRBD1. Germline CDR1 is MNHNS and CDR2 is SASEGT. This CDR3 has 14 residues. V lost 4 bases and J lost 3; bases outside the gene matches: 4. CDR3 loop: CASSAGGTYTEAFF. In DNA form, the CDR3 reads TGTGCCAGCAGTGCAGGGGGCACGTACACTGAAGCTTTCTTT.

The chain recombines TRBV6-6 with TRBJ2-2; perhaps TRBD1 as D (5 bases). The CDR3 totals 11 residues. Germline lookup yields CDR1 MNHNY and CDR2 SVGAGI (reference sequence). V shed 6 bases and J shed 8 bases, with 7 bases lying between them. Here the CDR3 DNA reads TGTGCCAGCAGCCCAGGGGGGGAGCTGTTTTTT. Protein: CASSPGGELFF.

The rearrangement links TRBV27 to TRBJ2-1, with 7 bases fitting TRBD2. The V gene's germline CDR1 is MNHEY and CDR2 SMNVEV (reference sequence). The junction had 14 bases not matched to a gene; V was cut back by 5 bases and J by 7 bases. The CDR3 runs to 16 residues. The DNA for the CDR3 is TGTGCCAGCAGTCCCCCCCCCGGGAGCGGGATTAATGAGCAGTTCTTC. Protein sequence: CASSPPPGSGINEQFF.

The CDR3 DNA is TGTGCCAGCAGTTCTCTAGACAGGCTACGACTCGAAAAACTGTTTTTT. Protein sequence: CASSSLDRLRLEKLFF. V gene TRBV6-5 combines with J gene TRBJ1-4, with TRBD1 as a possible D gene (6 bases). V lost 4 bases and J 8 bases, leaving 20 bases between the germline ends. This CDR3 spans 16 amino acids. Per the germline V gene, CDR1 is MNHEY and CDR2 is SVGAGI.

This chain uses TRBV15 with TRBJ1-2; D call uncertain. The V gene's germline CDR1 is LNHNV and CDR2 YYDKDF (reference sequence). V lost 1 base to trimming and J lost 5 bases, with 11 bases between them. The CDR3 totals 14 residues. The CDR3 protein is CATSRVEVGYGYTF. In nucleotides, the CDR3 is TGTGCCACCAGCAGAGTTGAGGTTGGGTATGGCTACACCTTC.

This CDR3 is CASKSGRATKNIQYF. The DNA for the CDR3 is TGTGCCAGTAAGAGCGGGAGGGCTACCAAAAACATTCAGTACTTC. The chain has TRBV19 and TRBJ2-4, with 10 bases identical to TRBD2. The V and J ends lost 7 bases and 2 bases, in that order; junction bases with no gene match: 5. CDR1 is LNHDA and CDR2 is SQIVND in the germline V gene (reference sequence). The CDR3 consists of 15 residues.

About this clone itself: At one end the junction does not follow the germline gene, possibly because of a read error. The V gene is TRBV4-2, the J gene TRBJ2-3; 8 nucleotides line up with TRBD2. Germline values: CDR1 LGHNA, CDR2 YNFKEQ. This CDR3 contains 15 residues. CDR3 coding DNA: TGTGCCAGCACCCAAGAGGCGGGAGGTCCAGATACGCAGTATTTT. Its translation is CASTQEAGGPDTQYF.

The chain joins TRBV5-1 to TRBJ2-2; D possibly corresponds to TRBD1 (5 bases). The germline gives CDR1 SGHRS, CDR2 YFSETQ. V was shortened by 3 bases and J by 1 base, with 7 bases between the two germline ends. The CDR3 length is 14 residues. The CDR3 sequence: CASSSGQNTGELFF. In DNA, the CDR3 is TGCGCCAGCAGCTCCGGACAGAACACCGGGGAGCTGTTTTTT.

V and J are TRBV6-5 and TRBJ2-1; no reliable D call. Germline V gives CDR1 MNHEY, CDR2 SVGAGI. V was shortened by 5 bases and J by 5 bases, with 13 bases between the two germline ends. The CDR3 loop spans 14 amino acids. The CDR3 DNA follows: TGTGCCAGCAGTCGGACGCGTATAAACAATGAGCAGTTCTTC. Its protein is CASSRTRINNEQFF.

The chain combines TRBV7-3 with TRBJ2-5, with 7 bases that match TRBD1. Germline V lookup: CDR1 SGHTA, CDR2 FQGTGA. V gave up 5 bases and J gave up 7 bases; unmatched junction bases: 4. CDR3 length equals 12 residues. The CDR3 loop reads CASSGTDGTQYF. CDR3 DNA: TGTGCCAGCAGCGGGACAGACGGGACCCAGTACTTC.

The gene calls are TRBV6-4 and TRBJ1-1, with D possibly TRBD1 on 5 matching bases. This CDR3 is 17 amino acids long. Trimming shortened V by 5 bases and J by 5 bases, and 24 bases separated the two germline ends. Germline V CDR1 and CDR2: MRHNA, SNTAGT. The CDR3: CASSYPAQGLARTEAFF. The CDR3, as DNA: TGTGCCAGCAGTTACCCAGCGCAGGGTTTAGCGAGGACTGAAGCTTTCTTT.

The V gene is TRBV30, the J gene TRBJ2-5; unclear D gene. Trimming took off 0 bases at V and 6 bases at J, with 8 bases between the two ends. Germline V lookup: CDR1 GTSNPN, CDR2 SVGIG (reference sequence). The CDR3 has 12 residues. CDR3 nucleotide sequence: TGTGCCTGGAGTGTAATTGGCAAGACCCAGTACTTC. Translated, it gives CAWSVIGKTQYF.

V usage is TRBV30 and J usage is TRBJ2-3; D unclear. The length of the CDR3 is 13 residues. Per the germline V gene, CDR1 is GTSNPN and CDR2 is SVGIG (reference sequence). V lost 1 base to trimming and J lost 1 base, with 6 bases between them. This CDR3 reads CAWSGEGTDTQYF. The CDR3 DNA follows: TGTGCCTGGAGTGGTGAGGGCACAGATACGCAGTATTTT.

This clone has only a few counts. V is TRBV18 and J is TRBJ1-2; a weak D match, TRBD1 (5 bases). The CDR3 covers 13 residues. V gave up 6 bases and J gave up 1 base, with 9 bases separating them. Germline CDR1 is KGHSH and CDR2 is LQKENI. The CDR3 sequence: CASSFDSNYGYTF. CDR3 in DNA: TGTGCCAGCTCGTTCGACAGTAACTATGGCTACACCTTC.

This clone was seen more than once but under ten times. The chain employs TRBV6-4 and TRBJ2-2; perhaps TRBD1 as D (6 bases). This CDR3 region has 14 residues. The germline gives CDR1 MRHNA, CDR2 SNTAGT. V dropped 4 bases and J dropped 1 base, with 7 bases sitting between them. CDR3 coding DNA: TGTGCCAGCAGTGGGGGACAGAACACCGGGGAGCTGTTTTTT. Amino acids: CASSGGQNTGELFF.

This rearrangement joins TRBV14 to TRBJ2-1; the D is unclear. Germline CDR1 and CDR2: SGHDN and FVKESK. The CDR3 is 15 residues long. The V and J ends lost 4 bases and 0 bases respectively, with 10 bases between them. The CDR3 nucleotides read TGTGCCAGCAGCCGTCTTCCGGGCTCCTACAATGAGCAGTTCTTC. Translated: CASSRLPGSYNEQFF.

V and J are TRBV6-5 and TRBJ1-4; D remains unclear. The CDR3 extends over 14 amino acids. Germline V gives CDR1 MNHEY, CDR2 SVGAGI. With 6 bases removed from V and 8 bases from J, the gap between germline ends came to 16 bases. CDR3 residues: CASSLGPLPEKLFF. The CDR3 DNA reads as TGTGCCAGCAGCTTGGGCCCCCTTCCCGAAAAACTGTTTTTT.

V is TRBV5-1 and J is TRBJ1-1; TRBD1 matches 7 bases. The CDR3 contains 14 residues. V shed 7 bases, J shed 4 bases, and the junction held 10 bases outside the gene matches. From germline, CDR1 is SGHRS and CDR2 YFSETQ. The CDR3 is CASGTGQPFTEAFF. For the CDR3, the DNA is TGCGCCAGCGGAACGGGACAGCCGTTCACTGAAGCTTTCTTT.

CDR3: CASTRQGQGNNSPLHF. The CDR3 bases are TGTGCCAGTACTCGTCAGGGACAGGGTAATAATTCACCCCTCCACTTT. The J gene is TRBJ1-6, the V gene TRBV19, with 9 positions matching TRBD1. The germline V gene encodes CDR1 LNHDA and CDR2 SQIVND (reference sequence). The CDR3 is 16 amino acids. Losses at the gene ends were 7 bases for V and 5 bases for J; bases not matched to a gene: 9.

V usage is TRBV29-1 and J usage is TRBJ1-4; D might be TRBD1 (6 bases). Between the trimmed V and J ends, which lost 3 bases and 8 bases, there was a span of 16 bases. Per germline, CDR1 SQVTM and CDR2 ANQGSEA. The CDR3 runs 14 residues. The CDR3 DNA reads TGCAGCGTTGACTTCTCATTGACAGGAGAAAAACTGTTTTTT. It codes for CSVDFSLTGEKLFF.

With regard to this clone: One end of the junction varies from germline; a read error may be responsible. V usage is TRBV4-3 and J usage is TRBJ2-3; TRBD2 aligns across 11 bases. The CDR3 is 16 amino acids. Germline assignment: CDR1 LGHNA and CDR2 YSLEER. CDR3 amino acids: CVSSQDLAGGPDTQYF. Written as DNA, the CDR3 is TGCGTCAGCAGCCAAGATCTAGCGGGAGGACCAGATACGCAGTATTTT.

The gene calls are TRBV5-1 and TRBJ1-6; the D is unclear. Germline-derived CDR1 and CDR2 are SGHRS and YFSETQ. This CDR3 region has 15 residues. V was trimmed by 0 bases and J by 5 bases, leaving 9 bases between them. CDR3 residues: CASSLAKPNNSPLHF. CDR3 coding DNA: TGCGCCAGCAGCTTGGCCAAACCGAATAATTCACCCCTCCACTTT.

The genes are TRBV5-5 and TRBJ1-5, with 8 bases matching TRBD1. The germline V gene has CDR1 SGHKS and CDR2 YYEKEE (reference sequence). The trim removed 2 bases at V and 6 bases at J, leaving 7 bases unmatched. The length of the CDR3 is 15 residues. In nucleotides, the CDR3 is TGTGCCAGCAGCTTCTCGTACCAGGGGGCTCAGCCCCAGCATTTT. This encodes CASSFSYQGAQPQHF.

The table lists this clone with a few counts. This chain uses TRBV6-1 with TRBJ1-2; 9 bases map to TRBD1. Per the germline V gene, CDR1 is MNHNS and CDR2 is SASEGT. The CDR3 is 14 residues long. V lost 4 bases, J lost 7 bases, and 7 bases stayed unmatched. CDR3: CASSGDRVSGGYTF. In DNA, the CDR3 is TGTGCCAGCAGTGGGGACAGGGTCTCGGGTGGCTACACCTTC.

In this sample, this clone turned up a few times. The chain links TRBV19 to TRBJ2-1; 13 positions match TRBD2. The germline gives CDR1 LNHDA, CDR2 SQIVND (reference sequence). This CDR3 is built from 16 residues. J lost 8 bases, V lost 4 bases, and 8 bases had no gene match. DNA for the CDR3: TGTGCCAGTAGTACACGGACTAGCGGGAGAAGACATGAGCAGTTCTTC. This gives the protein CASSTRTSGRRHEQFF.

This clone has more than one count but fewer than ten. The genes are TRBV2 and TRBJ2-1; tentatively, D is TRBD1 or TRBD2 (7 bases each). Between the trimmed V and J ends, which lost 6 bases and 14 bases, there was a span of 17 bases. Per germline, CDR1 SNHLY and CDR2 FYNNEI. This CDR3 is 12 amino acids long. CDR3: CASRAGQQREFF. The CDR3 DNA follows: TGTGCCAGCAGAGCGGGACAGCAACGGGAGTTCTTC.